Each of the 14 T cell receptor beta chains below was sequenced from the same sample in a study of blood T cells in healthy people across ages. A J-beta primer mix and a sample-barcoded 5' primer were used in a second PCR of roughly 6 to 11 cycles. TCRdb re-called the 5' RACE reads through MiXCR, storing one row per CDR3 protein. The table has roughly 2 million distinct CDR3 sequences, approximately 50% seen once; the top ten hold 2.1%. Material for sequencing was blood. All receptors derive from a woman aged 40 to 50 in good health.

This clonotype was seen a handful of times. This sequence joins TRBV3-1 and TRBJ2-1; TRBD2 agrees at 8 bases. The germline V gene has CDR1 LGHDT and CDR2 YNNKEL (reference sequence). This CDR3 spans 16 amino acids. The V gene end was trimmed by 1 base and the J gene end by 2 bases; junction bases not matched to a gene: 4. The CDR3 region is CASSQVGAGAYNEQFF. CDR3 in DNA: TGTGCCAGCAGCCAAGTGGGAGCGGGGGCCTACAATGAGCAGTTCTTC.

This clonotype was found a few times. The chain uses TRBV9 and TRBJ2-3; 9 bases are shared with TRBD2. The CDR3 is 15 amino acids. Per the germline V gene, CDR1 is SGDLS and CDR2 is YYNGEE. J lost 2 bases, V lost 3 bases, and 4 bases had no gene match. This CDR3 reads CASSATSGLTDTQYF. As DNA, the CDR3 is TGTGCCAGCAGCGCGACTAGCGGCCTCACAGATACGCAGTATTTT.

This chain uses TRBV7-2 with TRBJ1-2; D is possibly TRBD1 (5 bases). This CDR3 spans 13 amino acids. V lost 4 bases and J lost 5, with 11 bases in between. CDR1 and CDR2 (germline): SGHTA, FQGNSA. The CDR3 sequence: CASSSPREYGYTF. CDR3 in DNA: TGTGCCAGCAGCTCCCCCAGGGAATATGGCTACACCTTC.

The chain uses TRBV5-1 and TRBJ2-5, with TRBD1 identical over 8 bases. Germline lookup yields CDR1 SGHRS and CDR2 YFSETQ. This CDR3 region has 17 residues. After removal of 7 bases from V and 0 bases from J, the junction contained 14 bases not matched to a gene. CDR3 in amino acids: CASLGRGPHRDQETQYF. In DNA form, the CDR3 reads TGCGCCAGCCTTGGCAGGGGGCCACACAGAGACCAAGAGACCCAGTACTTC.

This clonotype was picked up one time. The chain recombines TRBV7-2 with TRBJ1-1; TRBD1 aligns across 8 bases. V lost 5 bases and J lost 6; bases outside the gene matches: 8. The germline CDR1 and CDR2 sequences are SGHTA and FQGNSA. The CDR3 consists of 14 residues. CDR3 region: CASSGRDRPPEAFF. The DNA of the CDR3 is TGTGCCAGCAGCGGACGGGACAGGCCCCCTGAAGCTTTCTTT.

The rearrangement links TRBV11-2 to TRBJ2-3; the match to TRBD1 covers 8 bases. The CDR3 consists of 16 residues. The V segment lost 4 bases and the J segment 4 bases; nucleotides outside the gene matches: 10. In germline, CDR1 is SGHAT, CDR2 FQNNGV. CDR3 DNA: TGTGCCAGCAGCTCGATCCGGGACAGGATACCAGATACGCAGTATTTT. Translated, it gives CASSSIRDRIPDTQYF. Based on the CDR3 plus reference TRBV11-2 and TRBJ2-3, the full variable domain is EAGVAQSPRYKIIEKRQSVAFWCNPISGHATLYWYQQILGQGPKLLIQFQNNGVVDDSQLPKDRFSAERLKGVDSTLKIQPAKLEDSAVYLCASSSIRDRIPDTQYFGPGTRLTVL.

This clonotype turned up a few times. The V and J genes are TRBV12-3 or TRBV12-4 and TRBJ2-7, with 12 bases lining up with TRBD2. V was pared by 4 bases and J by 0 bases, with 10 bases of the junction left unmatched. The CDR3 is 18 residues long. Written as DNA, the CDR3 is TGTGCCAGCAGTTACTCAACTAGCGGGGGGCCCCTCTCCTACGAGCAGTACTTC. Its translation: CASSYSTSGGPLSYEQYF.

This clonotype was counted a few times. CDR3 amino acids: CASSLYPLAGLADTQYF. The CDR3 DNA is TGTGCCAGCAGCTTGTACCCGCTAGCGGGGCTCGCAGATACGCAGTATTTT. The chain uses TRBV5-5 and TRBJ2-3, with 9 bases matching TRBD2. V lost 1 base and J lost 4; bases outside the gene matches: 10. The length of the CDR3 is 17 residues. Germline CDR1 is SGHKS and CDR2 is YYEKEE (reference sequence).

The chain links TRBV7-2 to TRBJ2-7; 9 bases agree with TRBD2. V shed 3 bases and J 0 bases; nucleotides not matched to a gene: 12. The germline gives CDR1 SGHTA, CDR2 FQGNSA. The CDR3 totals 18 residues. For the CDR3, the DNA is TGTGCCAGCAGCTTCTTGGGTCTGCGGGGGGGTAACTCCTACGAGCAGTACTTC. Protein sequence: CASSFLGLRGGNSYEQYF.

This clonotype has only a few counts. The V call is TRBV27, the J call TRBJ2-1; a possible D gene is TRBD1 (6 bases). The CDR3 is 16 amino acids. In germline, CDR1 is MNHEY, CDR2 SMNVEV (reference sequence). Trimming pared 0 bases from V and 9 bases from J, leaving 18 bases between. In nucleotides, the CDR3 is TGTGCCAGCAGTTTATCAGGGGGAACGGGACGAAGTGAGCAGTTCTTC. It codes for CASSLSGGTGRSEQFF.

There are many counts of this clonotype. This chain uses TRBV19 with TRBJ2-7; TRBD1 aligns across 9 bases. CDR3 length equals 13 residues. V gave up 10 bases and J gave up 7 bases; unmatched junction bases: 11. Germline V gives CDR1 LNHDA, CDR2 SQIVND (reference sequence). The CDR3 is CATSGTGQREQYF. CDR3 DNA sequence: TGTGCCACGTCGGGGACAGGGCAAAGGGAGCAGTACTTC.

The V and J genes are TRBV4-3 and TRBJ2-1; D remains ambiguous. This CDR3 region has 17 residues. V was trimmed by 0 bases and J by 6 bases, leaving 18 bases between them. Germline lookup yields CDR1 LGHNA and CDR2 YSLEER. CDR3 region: CASSQDLPARQVNEQFF. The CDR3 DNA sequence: TGCGCCAGCAGCCAAGATCTGCCGGCTAGACAAGTCAATGAGCAGTTCTTC.

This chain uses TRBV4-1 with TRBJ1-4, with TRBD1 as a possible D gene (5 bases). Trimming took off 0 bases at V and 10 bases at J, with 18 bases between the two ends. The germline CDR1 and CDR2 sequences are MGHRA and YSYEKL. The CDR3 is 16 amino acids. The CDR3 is CASSQEVGRVGGKLFF. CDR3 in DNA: TGCGCCAGCAGCCAAGAAGTAGGCAGGGTGGGTGGAAAACTGTTTTTT.

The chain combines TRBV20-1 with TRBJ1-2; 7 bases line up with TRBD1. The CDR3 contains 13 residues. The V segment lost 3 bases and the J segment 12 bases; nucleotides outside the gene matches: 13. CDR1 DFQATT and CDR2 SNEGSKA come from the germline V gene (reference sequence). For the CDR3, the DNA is TGCAGTGCTAGGCGGGACAGTCACAACGGGGACACCTTC. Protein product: CSARRDSHNGDTF.